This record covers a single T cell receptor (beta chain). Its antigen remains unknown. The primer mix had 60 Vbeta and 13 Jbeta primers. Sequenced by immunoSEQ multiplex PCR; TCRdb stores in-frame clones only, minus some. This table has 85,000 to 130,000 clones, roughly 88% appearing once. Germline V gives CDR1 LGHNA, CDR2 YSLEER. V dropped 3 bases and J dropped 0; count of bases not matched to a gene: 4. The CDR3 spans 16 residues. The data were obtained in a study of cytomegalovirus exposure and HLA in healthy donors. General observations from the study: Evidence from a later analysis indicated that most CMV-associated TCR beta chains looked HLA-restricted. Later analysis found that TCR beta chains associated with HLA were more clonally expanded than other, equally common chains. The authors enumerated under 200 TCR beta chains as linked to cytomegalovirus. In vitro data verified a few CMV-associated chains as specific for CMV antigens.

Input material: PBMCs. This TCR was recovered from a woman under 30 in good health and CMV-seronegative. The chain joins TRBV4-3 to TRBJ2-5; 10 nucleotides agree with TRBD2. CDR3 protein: CASSHGLAGDQETQYF. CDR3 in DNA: TGCGCCAGCAGCCACGGCCTAGCGGGGGACCAAGAGACCCAGTACTTC.